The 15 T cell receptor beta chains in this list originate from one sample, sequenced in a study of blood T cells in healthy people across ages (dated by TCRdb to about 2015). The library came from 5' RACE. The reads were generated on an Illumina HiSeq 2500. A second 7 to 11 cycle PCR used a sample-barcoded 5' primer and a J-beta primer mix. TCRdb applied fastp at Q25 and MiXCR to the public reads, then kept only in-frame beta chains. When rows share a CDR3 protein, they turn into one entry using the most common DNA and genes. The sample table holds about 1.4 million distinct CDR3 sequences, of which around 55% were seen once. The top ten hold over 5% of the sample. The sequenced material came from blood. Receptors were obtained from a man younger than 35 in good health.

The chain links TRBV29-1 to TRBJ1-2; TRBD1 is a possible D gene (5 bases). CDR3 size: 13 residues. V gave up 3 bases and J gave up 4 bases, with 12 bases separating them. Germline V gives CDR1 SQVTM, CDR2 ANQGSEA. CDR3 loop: CSVERGRLYGYTF. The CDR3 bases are TGCAGCGTTGAGAGGGGCAGACTCTATGGCTACACCTTC.

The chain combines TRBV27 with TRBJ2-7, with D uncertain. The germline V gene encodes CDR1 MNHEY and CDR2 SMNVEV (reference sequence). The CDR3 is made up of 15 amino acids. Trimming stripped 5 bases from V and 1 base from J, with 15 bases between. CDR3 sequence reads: CASSPTVWLSYEQYF. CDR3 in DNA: TGTGCCAGCAGTCCCACAGTTTGGCTATCCTACGAGCAGTACTTC.

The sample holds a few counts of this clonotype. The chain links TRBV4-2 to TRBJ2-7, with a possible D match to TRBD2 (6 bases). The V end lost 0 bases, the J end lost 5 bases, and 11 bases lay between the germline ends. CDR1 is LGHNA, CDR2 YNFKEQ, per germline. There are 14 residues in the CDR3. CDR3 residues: CASSQDAGLNEQYF. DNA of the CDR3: TGTGCCAGCAGCCAAGATGCGGGGCTCAACGAGCAGTACTTC.

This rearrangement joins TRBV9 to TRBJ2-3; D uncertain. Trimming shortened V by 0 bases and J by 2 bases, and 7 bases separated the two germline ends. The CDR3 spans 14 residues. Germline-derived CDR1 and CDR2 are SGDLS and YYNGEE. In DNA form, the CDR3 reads TGTGCCAGCAGCGTAGCAAGAACCACAGATACGCAGTATTTT. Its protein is CASSVARTTDTQYF.

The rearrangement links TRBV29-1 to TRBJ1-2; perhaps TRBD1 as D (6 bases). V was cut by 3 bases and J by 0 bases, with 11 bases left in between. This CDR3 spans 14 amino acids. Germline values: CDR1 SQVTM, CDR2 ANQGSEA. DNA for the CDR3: TGCAGCGTTGACGGGACACCAACTAACTATGGCTACACCTTC. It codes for CSVDGTPTNYGYTF.

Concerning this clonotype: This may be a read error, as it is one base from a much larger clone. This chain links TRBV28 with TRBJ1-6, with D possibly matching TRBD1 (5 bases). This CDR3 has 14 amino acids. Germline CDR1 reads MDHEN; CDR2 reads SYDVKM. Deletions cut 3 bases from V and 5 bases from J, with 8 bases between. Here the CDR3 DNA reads TGTGCCAGCAGTTTGGGGCAGGATAATTCACCCCTCCACTTT. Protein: CASSLGQDNSPLHF. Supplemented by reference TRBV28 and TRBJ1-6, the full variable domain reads DVKVTQSSRYLVKRTGEKVFLECVQDMDHENMFWYRQDPGLGLRLIYFSYDVKMKEKGDIPEGYSVSREKKERFSLILESASTNQTSMYLCASSLGQDNSPLHFGNGTRLTVT.

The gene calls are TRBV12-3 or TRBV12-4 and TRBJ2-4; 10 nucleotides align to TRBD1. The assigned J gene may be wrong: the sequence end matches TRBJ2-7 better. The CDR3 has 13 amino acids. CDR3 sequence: CASSTGDRGEQYF. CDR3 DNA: TGTGCCAGCAGTACCGGGGACAGGGGCGAGCAGTACTTC.

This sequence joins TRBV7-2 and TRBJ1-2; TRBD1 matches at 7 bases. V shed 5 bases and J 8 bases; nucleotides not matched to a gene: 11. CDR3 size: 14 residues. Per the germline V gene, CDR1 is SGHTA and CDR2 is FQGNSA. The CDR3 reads CASSKPGQLIGYTF. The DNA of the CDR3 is TGTGCCAGCAGCAAACCGGGACAGCTGATCGGCTACACCTTC.

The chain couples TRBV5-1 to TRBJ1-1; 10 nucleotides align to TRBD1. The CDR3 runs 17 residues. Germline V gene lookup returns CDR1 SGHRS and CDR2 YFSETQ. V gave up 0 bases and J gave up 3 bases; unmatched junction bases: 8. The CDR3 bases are TGCGCCAGCAGCTTGGAGACAGGGGGCGCAGGCCACACTGAAGCTTTCTTT. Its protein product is CASSLETGGAGHTEAFF. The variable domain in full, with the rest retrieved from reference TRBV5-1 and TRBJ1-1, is KAGVTQTPRYLIKTRGQQVTLSCSPISGHRSVSWYQQTPGQGLQFLFEYFSETQRNKGNFPGRFSGRQFSNSRSEMNVSTLELGDSALYLCASSLETGGAGHTEAFFGQGTRLTVV.

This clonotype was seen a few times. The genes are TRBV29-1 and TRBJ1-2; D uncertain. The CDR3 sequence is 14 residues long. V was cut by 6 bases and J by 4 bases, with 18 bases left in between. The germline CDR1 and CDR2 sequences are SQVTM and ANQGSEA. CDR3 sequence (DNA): TGCAGCGTCCCGCCCTCGGGGTACGGCTATGGCTACACCTTC. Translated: CSVPPSGYGYGYTF.

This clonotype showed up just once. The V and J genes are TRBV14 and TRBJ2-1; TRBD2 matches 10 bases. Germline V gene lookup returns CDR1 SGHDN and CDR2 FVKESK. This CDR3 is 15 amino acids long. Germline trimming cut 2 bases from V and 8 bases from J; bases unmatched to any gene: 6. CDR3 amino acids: CASSQTSGVVDEQFF. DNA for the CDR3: TGTGCCAGCAGCCAAACTAGCGGGGTTGTGGATGAGCAGTTCTTC.

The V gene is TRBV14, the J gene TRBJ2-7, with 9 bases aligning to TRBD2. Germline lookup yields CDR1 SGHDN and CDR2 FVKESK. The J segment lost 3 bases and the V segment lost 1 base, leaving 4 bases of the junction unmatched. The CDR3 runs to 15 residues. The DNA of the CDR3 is TGTGCCAGCAGCCAAGGACTAGCGGCCTACTACGAGCAGTACTTC. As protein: CASSQGLAAYYEQYF.

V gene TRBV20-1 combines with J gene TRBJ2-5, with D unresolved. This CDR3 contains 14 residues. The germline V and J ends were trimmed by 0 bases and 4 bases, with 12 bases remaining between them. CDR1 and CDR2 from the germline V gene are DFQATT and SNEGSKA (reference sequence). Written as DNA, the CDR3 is TGCAGTGCTAGAGATCCGGATAGACGAGAGACCCAGTACTTC. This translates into CSARDPDRRETQYF.

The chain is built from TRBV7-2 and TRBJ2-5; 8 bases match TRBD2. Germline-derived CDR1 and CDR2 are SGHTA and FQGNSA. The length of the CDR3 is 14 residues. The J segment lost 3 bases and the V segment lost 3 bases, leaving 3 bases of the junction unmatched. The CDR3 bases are TGTGCCAGCAGCTTTTACGGGGGGGAAGAGACCCAGTACTTC. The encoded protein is CASSFYGGEETQYF.

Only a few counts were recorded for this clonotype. CDR3 residues: CASRIDSNNEQFF. CDR3 coding DNA: TGTGCCAGCAGAATAGACTCAAATAATGAGCAGTTCTTC. The J gene is TRBJ2-1, the V gene TRBV27; D gene ambiguous. V was pared by 6 bases and J by 7 bases, with 13 bases between. Germline V gene lookup returns CDR1 MNHEY and CDR2 SMNVEV (reference sequence). This CDR3 region has 13 residues.